This paragraph covers one T cell receptor beta chain sequence. This clonotype was counted only a few times. Which antigen it targets is not known. The input lacks base qualities; no much larger clone sits a single base away. RNA from unsorted whole blood was extracted with TRIzol reagent, and germline DNA was obtained with the DNeasy Blood & Tissue kit. Patients had chronic HBV infection and were treatment-naive at sampling. Before surgery, around 4.2 milliliters of peripheral blood were collected into K2EDTA tubes. TCRbeta-specific cDNA was reverse-transcribed from 500 to 550 ng total RNA using a constant-region primer and ProtoScript II reverse transcriptase. TCRbeta libraries were built with three nested multiplex PCR rounds, a slightly modified ARM-PCR procedure. Each of the first two PCR rounds ran for around 10 cycles using multiplex TRBV1-TRBV30 forward primers together with a Cbeta reverse primer. Sample barcodes and Illumina adapters were attached in a final 25-cycle PCR using Deep VentR polymerase. Amplicons of 200-500 bp were gel-purified with a QIAquick gel extraction kit before sequencing. TCRbeta amplicons were sequenced on an Illumina HiSeq 2500 with 250-bp paired-end reads. The original pipeline was this. Trimmomatic v0.33 was used to quality-trim the reads, and FLASH v1.2.11 was used to merge paired reads so that full CDR3 sequences could be recovered. V, D and J germline segments were assigned to the rearranged TCRbeta sequences by MiGEC v1.2.1b. Clonotype statistics and Shannon-Wiener diversity indices were computed with VDJtools v1.0.0. Except for diversity analysis, only the 250 most abundant clonotypes of each sample were used in subsequent analyses to reduce sampling bias. TCRdb trimmed the raw reads at Q25, called clones with MiXCR and kept productive beta chains. Here each entry gathers all rows of one CDR3 protein and keeps the most common genes and DNA. These V and J calls originate from TCRdb's pipeline instead of the authors' own analysis. This sample has 180,000 or so distinct CDR3 sequences in its table, and over 50% of those were observed once. The biggest ten clones account for approximately 68% of the sample.

For CDR1 and CDR2, the germline V gene (reference sequence) lists SGHNT and YYREEE. Relative to germline, V is 4 bases shorter and J is 4 bases shorter, with 14 bases between their ends. The cysteine opens and the phenylalanine closes a CDR3 of 14 amino acids. Only the CDR3 part of the read is kept: 42 bases, read in frame from the first base. The data originate from a study of tumor-infiltrating lymphocytes in primary liver carcinoma (dated by TCRdb to the late 2010s). Background for the entire study: Between late 2015 and 2016, five patients in China with histopathologically diagnosed primary liver carcinoma had surgical resection. For each liver tumor, the study sampled five regions along with adjacent normal tissue and blood, and applied TCRbeta repertoire sequencing, expression microarrays and whole-exome sequencing. Roughly 3.65 to 7.5 million productive TCRbeta reads were obtained per sample, and no significant difference in read depth was found between tissue types. A total of some 35 specimens from 5 patients underwent TCRbeta repertoire sequencing, comprising about 25 tumor regions, 5 adjacent noncancerous liver tissues and 5 peripheral blood samples. Tumors of the five patients were stage T1-T3 N0M0 with maximum diameters of 4.2 to 10 cm. Reproducibility between technical replicate repertoires was high, with correlation coefficients above 0.95 and mean shared-clone rates roughly 0.86. The five patients, three men and two women aged 30 to 69 years, had hepatocellular carcinoma (four) or combined HCC and intrahepatic cholangiocarcinoma (one).

Summary of the overall study and its limitations: The top 250 clones made up a significantly larger repertoire fraction in tumors than in blood (p = 0.039). Only the TCR beta chain was sequenced, so true repertoire diversity is likely underestimated because unpaired alpha chains were not captured. The study included only a few patients, and the authors note findings should be validated in a larger study. Repertoire overlap was higher between tumor regions (mean around 35%) than tumor-adjacent (around 17%) or tumor-blood (approximately 14%) pairs, consistent with antigen-driven expansion. Because the samples were bulk and unsorted, CD4+ and CD8+ T cell repertoires could not be compared.

This TCR derives from a man aged 35-49 years with primary liver carcinoma and hepatitis B virus infection. This sequence uses TRBV5-4 and TRBJ1-1; no D gene can be assigned with confidence. The specimen sequenced was peripheral blood. The bases read TGTGCCAGCAGCCGCGACAAGGCAAGCACTGAAGCTTTCTTT. The resulting protein is CASSRDKASTEAFF.